This T cell receptor (beta chain) was profiled in a study of shared clonotypes between healthy human individuals. Trimming removed 4 bases at V and 4 bases at J, with 13 bases between. Germline V lookup: CDR1 SQVTM, CDR2 ANQGSEA. There are 13 residues in the CDR3. This clone showed up just once. Different DNA sequences within this sample yield the same CDR3. Repertoires were generated with immunoSEQ multiplex PCR, while TCRdb's copy carries only in-frame clones and drops some. The top ten hold about 1.8% of the sample, which has about 640,000 clones, approximately 79% seen once. Sequencing used memory CD4+ T cells sorted from blood. Subset specified: CD45RA-negative fraction. J is TRBJ1-2 and V is TRBV29-1; no clear D gene. This receptor was identified in a woman younger than 45 in good health. This chain's CDR3 is CSVGTGEGYGYTF. The CDR3 coding sequence is TGCAGCGTTGGAACTGGGGAGGGCTATGGCTACACCTTC. Full variable domain (missing parts from reference TRBV29-1 and TRBJ1-2): SAVISQKPSRDICQRGTSLTIQCQVDSQVTMMFWYRQQPGQSLTLIATANQGSEATYESGFVIDKFPISRPNLTFSTLTVSNMSPEDSSIYLCSVGTGEGYGYTFGSGTRLTVV.